These T cell receptor beta chains were read from a single sample in a study of human T cells and chemical hapten exposure. A single record per CDR3 protein comes from TCRdb applying MiXCR to the RACE reads. The sample holds some 44,000 distinct CDR3 sequences, around 9.3% seen once. This sample comprised whole blood, obtained in connection with sensitization to the hapten diphenylcyclopropenone (DPC). All receptors derive from a woman aged 40 to 50 with alopecia areata. Some clones in this sample may be carry-over from other donors' samples. CDR3s include the opening cysteine and the closing phenylalanine or tryptophan. The D gene is left open where the match is weak. Size tells how often a clone was seen (once, few, many) or the class of an expanded clone, and some rows leave it out.

V	D	J	size	DNA	CDR3
TRBV6-2/TRBV6-3	.	TRBJ2-5	many	TGTGCCACCTGGGACTCCAGTAGGAGACAAGAGACCCAGTACTTC	CATWDSSRRQETQYF
TRBV5-1	TRBD1	TRBJ2-2	many	TGCGCCAGCAGCTCGAACACCGGGACAGGGCGAACCGGGGAGCTGTTTTTT	CASSSNTGTGRTGELFF
TRBV29-1	TRBD2	TRBJ2-5	few	TGCAGCGTTGGGCACCGGGGACTAGGGGCCGAGACCCAGTACTTC	CSVGHRGLGAETQYF
TRBV20-1	.	TRBJ2-2	many	TGCAGTGCTAGAGTCAGCGGGCGCGCGAACACCGGGGAGCTGTTTTTT	CSARVSGRANTGELFF
TRBV6-2/TRBV6-3	.	TRBJ2-6	many	TGTGCCAGCAGTTACGCCGACAGTCGCTCTGGGGCCAACGTCCTGACTTTC	CASSYADSRSGANVLTF
TRBV18	.	TRBJ2-4	many	TGTGCCAGCTCACCACCGGGTTCAGGTCCGCCGGCCAAAAACATTCAGTACTTC	CASSPPGSGPPAKNIQYF
TRBV29-1	.	TRBJ2-7	.	TGCAGCGTCCGGGCGGGGCTAAGCTCCTACGAGCAGTACTTC	CSVRAGLSSYEQYF
TRBV7-9	TRBD2	TRBJ2-3	many	TGTGCCAGCAGCCCGGGGGGGGGAGGCACAGATACGCAGTATTTT	CASSPGGGGTDTQYF
TRBV9	.	TRBJ2-1	many	TGTGCCAGCAGCAGGTGGTACCGCTCCTACAATGAGCAGTTCTTC	CASSRWYRSYNEQFF
TRBV4-2	TRBD1	TRBJ2-7	many	TGTGCCAGCAGCCAAGTTCTGCAGGGGGCCGAGCAGTACTTC	CASSQVLQGAEQYF
TRBV28	.	TRBJ1-3	.	TGTGCCAGCAGGGACGGGCCTTCGTGGACTGGAAACACCATATATTTT	CASRDGPSWTGNTIYF
TRBV6-2/TRBV6-3	TRBD1	TRBJ1-6	many	TGTGCCAGCAGTTACGGGACAGGGCCCCCAATTTCACCCCTCCACTTT	CASSYGTGPPISPLHF
TRBV27	.	TRBJ1-6	many	TGTGCCAGCAGCGCGTGGGGGGTGTCCTATAATTCACCCCTCCACTTT	CASSAWGVSYNSPLHF
TRBV7-2	.	TRBJ2-2	many	TGTGCCAGCAGCCCGGCCCACACCGGGGAGCTGTTTTTT	CASSPAHTGELFF
TRBV9	TRBD2	TRBJ2-3	.	TGTGCCAGCAGCGTAGCCGCGGAGCGGGGGGGCCGAGATACGCAGTATTTT	CASSVAAERGGRDTQYF
TRBV30	.	TRBJ1-1	many	TGTGCCCGGAGTGTGGGCAGAGACACTGAAGCTTTCTTT	CARSVGRDTEAFF
TRBV6-4	.	TRBJ2-5	many	TGTGCCAGCAGTGAAGTTAGCGGAGCTCCCCAAGAGACCCAGTACTTC	CASSEVSGAPQETQYF
TRBV28	.	TRBJ2-3	.	TGTGCCAGCAGTCTACCGGGAATGGAGTTCGATACGCAGTATTTT	CASSLPGMEFDTQYF
TRBV6-1	TRBD1	TRBJ2-7	few	TGTGCCAGCAGCCAAGGGACAGGACTACCCTACGAGCAGTACTTC	CASSQGTGLPYEQYF
TRBV5-1	.	TRBJ1-3	.	TGCGCCAGCAGCTTGGACGGGAGCTCTGGAAACACCATATATTTT	CASSLDGSSGNTIYF
TRBV9	.	TRBJ1-5	many	TGTGCCAGCAGCGTAGCCCCCAATCAGCCCCAGCATTTT	CASSVAPNQPQHF
TRBV19	.	TRBJ1-2	.	TGTGCCAGTAGTACGAGGATTCACTATGGCTACACCTTC	CASSTRIHYGYTF
TRBV11-2	.	TRBJ1-1	many	TGTGCCAGCAGCAGCCGTGGGGGAAACACTGAAGCTTTCTTT	CASSSRGGNTEAFF
TRBV12-5	TRBD2	TRBJ2-1	few	TGTGCTAGTGGTCCCACCTATGGAGCGGGGATGAATGAGCAGTTCTTC	CASGPTYGAGMNEQFF
TRBV18	TRBD1	TRBJ1-1	many	TGTGCCAGCTCACCATCTCGGTCGCGGACAGGGAAGGGTACTGAAGCTTTCTTT	CASSPSRSRTGKGTEAFF
TRBV7-2	TRBD1	TRBJ2-5	many	TGTGCCAGCAGCGTCGCGCCGGGACAGGGCCAAGAGACCCAGTACTTC	CASSVAPGQGQETQYF
TRBV6-6	.	TRBJ1-4	many	TGTGCCAGCAGTGTCGACAGTGAAAAACTGTTTTTT	CASSVDSEKLFF
TRBV20-1	TRBD2	TRBJ2-7	many	TGCAGTGCTAGTTCAGCGGGGGGTCCGGTCGAGCAGTACTTC	CSASSAGGPVEQYF
TRBV3-1	.	TRBJ1-1	few	TGTGCCAGCAGCCAAGACAGGGCCACTGAAGCTTTCTTT	CASSQDRATEAFF
TRBV7-9	.	TRBJ2-7	.	TGTGCCAGCAGCTTACGACAGGCCCACGAGCAGTACTTC	CASSLRQAHEQYF
TRBV18	.	TRBJ1-5	many	TGTGCCAGCTCAAATTACCGGGACACTAATAGCAATCAGCCCCAGCATTTT	CASSNYRDTNSNQPQHF
TRBV4-2	TRBD1	TRBJ1-1	.	TGTGCCAGCAGCCAAGAAGCGAGGGACAGTGAAGCTTTCTTT	CASSQEARDSEAFF
TRBV7-2	.	TRBJ2-1	few	TGTGCCAGCAGCCTACTATCCGGGTACTCCTACAATGAGCAGTTCTTC	CASSLLSGYSYNEQFF
TRBV6-2/TRBV6-3	.	TRBJ2-3	medium-sized	TGTGCCAGCAGTTATGGCGGGACACCCACAGATACGCAGTATTTT	CASSYGGTPTDTQYF
TRBV27	.	TRBJ1-2	many	TGTGCCAGCAGACTAGGTGCGGCAGCCTATGGCTACACCTTC	CASRLGAAAYGYTF
TRBV12-3/TRBV12-4	.	TRBJ2-2	many	TGTGCCAGCAGTTTGGGGCAGATGAACACCGGGGAGCTGTTTTTT	CASSLGQMNTGELFF
TRBV6-2/TRBV6-3	TRBD1	TRBJ2-3	many	TGTGCCAGCAGTGTACACAGGGGGCGAGATACGCAGTATTTT	CASSVHRGRDTQYF
TRBV7-9	.	TRBJ1-5	few	TGTGCCAGCAGCCCACAGGGAGACAATCAGCCCCAGCATTTT	CASSPQGDNQPQHF